Listed here is a single T cell receptor beta chain. Its target is unknown. The table came from immunoSEQ multiplex PCR; TCRdb's copy has only in-frame clones and leaves some out. The sample records tens of thousands of clones, 91% being singletons. The data were obtained in a study of cytomegalovirus exposure and HLA in healthy donors. Study-wide results and limits: The investigators catalogued 164 TCR beta chains as cytomegalovirus-associated.

The donors were in the approximately 120-subject validation cohort; that cohort was separate from the roughly 660-subject first cohort. The CDR3 extends over 12 amino acids. V was shortened by 5 bases and J by 6 bases, with 11 bases between the two germline ends. Germline CDR1 MNHEY, CDR2 SVGAGI. The sample was PBMCs. The chain employs TRBV6-5 and TRBJ2-7; perhaps TRBD1 as D (6 bases). This TCR was sampled from a man aged 18-30 years in good health and CMV-seronegative. CDR3: CASSLTGREQYF. CDR3 sequence (DNA): TGTGCCAGCAGTCTTACAGGGCGCGAGCAGTACTTC.